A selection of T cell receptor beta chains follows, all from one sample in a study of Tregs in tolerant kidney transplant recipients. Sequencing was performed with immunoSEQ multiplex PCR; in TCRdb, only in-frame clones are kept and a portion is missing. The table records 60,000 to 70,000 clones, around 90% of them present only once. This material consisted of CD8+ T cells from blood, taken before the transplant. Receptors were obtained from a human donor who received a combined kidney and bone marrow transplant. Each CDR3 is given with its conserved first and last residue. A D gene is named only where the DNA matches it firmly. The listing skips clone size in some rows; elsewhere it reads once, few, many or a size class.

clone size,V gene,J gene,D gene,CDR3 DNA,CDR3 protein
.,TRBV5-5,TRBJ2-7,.,TGTGCCAGCAGCATACACACCTCCGACTACGAGCAGTACTTC,CASSIHTSDYEQYF
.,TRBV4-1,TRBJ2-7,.,TGCGCCAGCAGCCAAGCCTACGGGGGGCTTACCTACGAGCAGTACTTC,CASSQAYGGLTYEQYF
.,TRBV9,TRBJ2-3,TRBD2,TGTGCCAGCAGCTCATCGGTACGCATGAGAGTAGCGGGCCAGAGCACAGATACGCAGTATTTT,CASSSSVRMRVAGQSTDTQYF
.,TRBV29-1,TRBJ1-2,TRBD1,TGCAGCGTGGTGGGACAGGGGTATGGCTACACCTTC,CSVVGQGYGYTF
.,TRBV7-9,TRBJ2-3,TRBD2,TGTGCCAGCAGTCGACCTGGGACTAGCGGGATCGGGGGTACGCAGTATTTT,CASSRPGTSGIGGTQYF
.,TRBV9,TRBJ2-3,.,TGTGCCAGCAGCGTAGGAGGGTTCACAGATACGCAGTATTTT,CASSVGGFTDTQYF
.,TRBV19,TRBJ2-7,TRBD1,TGTGCCAGTAGTAATCGGGACAGGTTCTACGAGCAGTACTTC,CASSNRDRFYEQYF
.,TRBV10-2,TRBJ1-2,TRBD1,TGCACCAGCAGGAACCACAGGGGGCTGACCTATGGCTACACCTTC,CTSRNHRGLTYGYTF
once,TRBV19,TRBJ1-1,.,TGTGCCAGTAGTATTTTGGGGGGCACTGAAGCTTTCTTT,CASSILGGTEAFF
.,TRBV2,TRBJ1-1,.,TGTGCCAGCAGCACCCAGAGGAACGTGGACACTGAAGCTTTCTTT,CASSTQRNVDTEAFF
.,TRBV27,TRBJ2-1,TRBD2,TGTGCCAGCAGTCCCACTAGCGGATTATACAATGAGCAGTTCTTC,CASSPTSGLYNEQFF
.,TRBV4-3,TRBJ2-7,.,TGCGCCAGCAGCCAATATGGTGGCACCAGCTCCTACGAGCAGTACTTC,CASSQYGGTSSYEQYF
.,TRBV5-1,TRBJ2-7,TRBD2,TGCGCCAGCAGCGGAACTAGCGGGGGGGCCGGCGAGCAGTACTTC,CASSGTSGGAGEQYF
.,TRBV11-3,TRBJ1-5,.,TGTGCCAGCAGCTTAGGATGGGGCCAGCCCCAGCATTTT,CASSLGWGQPQHF
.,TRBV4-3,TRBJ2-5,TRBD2,TGCGCCAGCAGCCAAGAACGGGAGGGAGTTGGAGGGGAGACCCAGTACTTC,CASSQEREGVGGETQYF
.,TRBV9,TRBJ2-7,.,TGTGCCAGCGGGGAAGGAGGGGGCCCCGAGCAGTACTTC,CASGEGGGPEQYF
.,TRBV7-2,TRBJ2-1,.,TGTGCCAGCAGCTTGCTTTTCGGACAACTCAATGAGCAGTTCTTC,CASSLLFGQLNEQFF
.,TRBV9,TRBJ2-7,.,TGTGCCAGCAGCGCGGGACTGCCCTACGAGCAGTACTTC,CASSAGLPYEQYF
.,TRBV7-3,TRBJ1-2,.,TGTGCCAGCAGCTTAGCCCAGGGATCGAACGGCTACACCTTC,CASSLAQGSNGYTF
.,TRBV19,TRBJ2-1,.,TGTGCCAGTAGTCCCTTGGGTCAGGGCGGAACGCCAAGGCACAATGAGCAGTTCTTC,CASSPLGQGGTPRHNEQFF
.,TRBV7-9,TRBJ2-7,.,TGTGCCAGCAGCTTCCATTTCGGCGGGACGAGCGACGAGCAGTACTTC,CASSFHFGGTSDEQYF
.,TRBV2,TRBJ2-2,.,TGTGCCAGCAGTGAGGCGGTTTACACCGGGGAGCTGTTTTTT,CASSEAVYTGELFF
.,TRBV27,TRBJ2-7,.,TGCGCCAGCAGCCCCACTAGCAGAGGCTTCTACGAGCAGTACTTC,CASSPTSRGFYEQYF
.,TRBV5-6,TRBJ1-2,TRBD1,TGTGCCAGCAGCTTGGCCGGGACAGGGTCTACTGGCTACACCTTC,CASSLAGTGSTGYTF
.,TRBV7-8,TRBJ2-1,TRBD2,TGTGCCAGCAGCACCCCTCGGGCTAGCGGGGGTGATGAGCAGTTCTTC,CASSTPRASGGDEQFF
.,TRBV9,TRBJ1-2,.,TGTGCCAGCAGCGCGCTTGAGGGCTACACCTTC,CASSALEGYTF
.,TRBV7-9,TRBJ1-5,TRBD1,TGTGCCAGCAGCTCCGCCGGGACAGTTAATCAGCCCCAGCATTTT,CASSSAGTVNQPQHF
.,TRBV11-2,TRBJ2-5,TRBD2,TGTGCCAGCAGCTTAGAAGTTAGCGGGTTAGAGACCCAGTACTTC,CASSLEVSGLETQYF
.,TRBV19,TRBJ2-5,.,TGTGCCAGTAGTATAGGGGGGGAAGGGGAGACCCAGTACTTC,CASSIGGEGETQYF
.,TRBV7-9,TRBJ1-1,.,TGTGCCAGCAGCTTCGGAGAAATCGGGTCTGAAGCTTTCTTT,CASSFGEIGSEAFF
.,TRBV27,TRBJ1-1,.,TGTGCCAGCAGTTTATTTCAGGCAAACACTGAAGCTTTCTTT,CASSLFQANTEAFF